The 12 T cell receptor beta chains in this list originate from one sample, sequenced in a study of cytomegalovirus exposure and HLA in healthy donors. 13 Jbeta primers and 60 Vbeta primers were used for the PCR. Repertoires were generated with immunoSEQ multiplex PCR, while TCRdb's copy carries only in-frame clones and drops some. The table shows some 180,000 clones, with over 70% occurring only once. Sequencing was carried out using PBMCs. These receptors all come from a woman aged 60-75 years in good health and CMV-seropositive.

The chain carries TRBV7-3 and TRBJ2-7; perhaps TRBD1 as D (6 bases). Trimming removed 5 bases from V and 3 bases from J, with 17 bases in between. The V gene's germline CDR1 is SGHTA and CDR2 FQGTGA. The CDR3 has 15 residues. CDR3 coding DNA: TGTGCCAGCAGCCACCCCAGGGGAAACGACTACGAGCAGTACTTC. This sequence encodes CASSHPRGNDYEQYF.

V usage is TRBV19 and J usage is TRBJ1-5; TRBD1 might be the D (5 bases). From germline, CDR1 is LNHDA and CDR2 SQIVND (reference sequence). CDR3 size: 14 residues. The V end was cut by 4 bases, the J end by 6 bases, with 13 bases between. The CDR3 DNA sequence: TGTGCCAGTAGTACACGGGACTTAATTCAGCCCCAGCATTTT. It is translated as CASSTRDLIQPQHF. The variable domain in full, completed from reference TRBV19 and TRBJ1-5, reads DGGITQSPKYLFRKEGQNVTLSCEQNLNHDAMYWYRQDPGQGLRLIYYSQIVNDFQKGDIAEGYSVSREKKESFPLTVTSAQKNPTAFYLCASSTRDLIQPQHFGDGTRLSIL.

A few counts support this clone. V gene TRBV7-2 combines with J gene TRBJ2-4; TRBD2 agrees at 11 bases. Trimming took 2 bases from V and 3 from J; bases not matched to a gene: 9. This CDR3 comprises 18 residues. The germline V gene has CDR1 SGHTA and CDR2 FQGNSA. The DNA for the CDR3 is TGTGCCAGCAGCTTACAGATAGCGGGGGGGCATGTCAAAAACATTCAGTACTTC. Translating gives CASSLQIAGGHVKNIQYF.

The V and J genes are TRBV5-1 and TRBJ2-1; 10 positions match TRBD2. V lost 0 bases to trimming and J lost 4 bases; unmatched junction nucleotides: 10. Germline CDR1 is SGHRS and CDR2 is YFSETQ. The CDR3 loop spans 18 amino acids. This chain's CDR3 is CASSLDLAGVIPYNEQFF. CDR3 nucleotides: TGCGCCAGCAGCTTGGATCTAGCGGGAGTAATCCCTTACAATGAGCAGTTCTTC.

This clone was recorded a few times. This chain joins TRBV5-4 and TRBJ1-5, with D tentatively TRBD1 (6 bases). Trimming removed 0 bases from V and 7 bases from J, with 14 bases in between. CDR3 length: 15 amino acids. Germline CDR1 reads SGHNT; CDR2 reads YYREEE (reference sequence). The CDR3 region is CASSLDRGFSQPQHF. CDR3 DNA: TGTGCCAGCAGCTTGGATAGGGGGTTTAGCCAGCCCCAGCATTTT. Full variable domain (missing parts from reference TRBV5-4 and TRBJ1-5): ETGVTQSPTHLIKTRGQQVTLRCSSQSGHNTVSWYQQALGQGPQFIFQYYREEENGRGNFPPRFSGLQFPNYSSELNVNALELDDSALYLCASSLDRGFSQPQHFGDGTRLSIL.

J is TRBJ2-1 and V is TRBV18, with no clear D. Trimming removed 3 bases at V and 0 bases at J, with 12 bases between. This CDR3 spans 16 amino acids. CDR1 and CDR2 (germline): KGHSH, LQKENI. DNA of the CDR3: TGTGCCAGCTCACCGCGGCCGCTTAGCTCCTACAATGAGCAGTTCTTC. As protein: CASSPRPLSSYNEQFF.

CDR3 loop: CASSSRTGLTDTQYF. The CDR3 DNA is TGTGCCAGCAGCTCCAGGACAGGGCTTACAGATACGCAGTATTTT. The rearrangement uses TRBV9 and TRBJ2-3; 8 nucleotides match TRBD1. With V trimmed by 4 bases and J by 3 bases, 7 bases remained unmatched. Looked up from germline, CDR1 is SGDLS and CDR2 is YYNGEE. This CDR3 comprises 15 residues.

This CDR3 reads CASSKAERTLNYGYTF. CDR3 nucleotide sequence: TGTGCCAGCAGCAAAGCTGAAAGGACTCTGAACTATGGCTACACCTTC. This chain joins TRBV21-1 and TRBJ1-2. TRBV21-1 is flagged as a pseudogene. The CDR3 sequence is 16 residues long.

The J gene is TRBJ2-5, the V gene TRBV18, with a weak D call TRBD1 (7 bases). The V gene's germline CDR1 is KGHSH and CDR2 LQKENI. The V end was cut by 6 bases, the J end by 5 bases, with 16 bases between. This CDR3 has 14 amino acids. CDR3 DNA sequence: TGTGCCAGCTCTCCGCAGGGGGGACGCGAGACCCAGTACTTC. Its protein is CASSPQGGRETQYF.

This clone turned up a few times. The V call is TRBV6-5, the J call TRBJ1-1, with 7 positions matching TRBD1. Germline trimming cut 5 bases from V and 1 base from J; bases unmatched to any gene: 4. CDR3 length: 14 amino acids. The germline CDR1 and CDR2 sequences are MNHEY and SVGAGI. CDR3 DNA sequence: TGTGCCAGCAGTAAGTCAGGGGGGAACACTGAAGCTTTCTTT. It codes for CASSKSGGNTEAFF.

The chain joins TRBV7-2 to TRBJ2-4, with 10 positions matching TRBD2. J gave up 4 bases and V 5 bases, and 14 bases lay outside the gene matches. This CDR3 comprises 18 residues. Per germline, CDR1 SGHTA and CDR2 FQGNSA. The CDR3 loop is CASSPQPGGSGGKNIQYF. The DNA of the CDR3 is TGTGCCAGCAGCCCTCAGCCGGGGGGTAGCGGGGGGAAAAACATTCAGTACTTC.

This clone showed up just a few times. The chain joins TRBV27 to TRBJ2-1; D gene unclear. This CDR3 is 15 amino acids long. V was trimmed by 3 bases and J by 0 bases, leaving 9 bases between them. Germline-derived CDR1 and CDR2 are MNHEY and SMNVEV (reference sequence). The CDR3 loop is CASSLASVSYNEQFF. The CDR3 DNA sequence: TGTGCCAGCAGTTTGGCCAGCGTCTCCTACAATGAGCAGTTCTTC.